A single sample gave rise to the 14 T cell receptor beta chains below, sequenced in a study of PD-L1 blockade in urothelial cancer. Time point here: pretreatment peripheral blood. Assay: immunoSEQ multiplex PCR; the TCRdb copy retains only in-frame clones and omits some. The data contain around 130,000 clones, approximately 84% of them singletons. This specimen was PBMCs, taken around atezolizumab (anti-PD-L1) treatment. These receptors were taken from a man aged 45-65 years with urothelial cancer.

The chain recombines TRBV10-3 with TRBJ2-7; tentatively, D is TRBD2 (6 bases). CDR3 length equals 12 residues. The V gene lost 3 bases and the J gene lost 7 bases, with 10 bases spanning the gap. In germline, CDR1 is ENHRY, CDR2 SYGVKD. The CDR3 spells CAISDGGYEQYF. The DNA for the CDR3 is TGTGCCATCAGTGACGGGGGATATGAGCAGTACTTC.

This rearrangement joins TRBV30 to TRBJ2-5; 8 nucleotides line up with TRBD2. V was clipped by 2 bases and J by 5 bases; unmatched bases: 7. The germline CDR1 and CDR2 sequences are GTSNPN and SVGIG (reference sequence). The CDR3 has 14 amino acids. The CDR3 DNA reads TGTGCCTGGAGTCGTAGCGGGGCTGGGGAGACCCAGTACTTC. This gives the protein CAWSRSGAGETQYF. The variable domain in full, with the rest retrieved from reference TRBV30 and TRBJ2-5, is SQTIHQWPATLVQPVGSPLSLECTVEGTSNPNLYWYRQAAGRGLQLLFYSVGIGQISSEVPQNLSASRPQDRQFILSSKKLLLSDSGFYLCAWSRSGAGETQYFGPGTRLLVL.

This CDR3 is CASSLPQGLGYTF. The CDR3 bases are TGTGCCAGCAGTTTACCCCAGGGGCTAGGCTACACCTTC. V and J are TRBV28 and TRBJ1-2, with D possibly TRBD1 on 6 matching bases. Germline values: CDR1 MDHEN, CDR2 SYDVKM. V lost 2 bases and J 8 bases, leaving 12 bases between the germline ends. There are 13 residues in the CDR3.

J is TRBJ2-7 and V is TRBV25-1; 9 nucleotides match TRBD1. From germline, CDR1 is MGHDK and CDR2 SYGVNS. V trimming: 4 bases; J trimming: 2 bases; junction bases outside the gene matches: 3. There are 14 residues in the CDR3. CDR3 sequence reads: CASSGDREPYEQYF. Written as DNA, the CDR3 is TGTGCCAGCAGTGGGGACAGGGAACCCTACGAGCAGTACTTC.

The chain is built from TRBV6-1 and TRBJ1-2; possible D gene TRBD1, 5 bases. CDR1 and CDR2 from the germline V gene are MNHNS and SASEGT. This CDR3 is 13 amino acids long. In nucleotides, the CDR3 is TGTTCCGGGGGGGACGAAGCTAACTATGGCTACACCTTC. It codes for CSGGDEANYGYTF.

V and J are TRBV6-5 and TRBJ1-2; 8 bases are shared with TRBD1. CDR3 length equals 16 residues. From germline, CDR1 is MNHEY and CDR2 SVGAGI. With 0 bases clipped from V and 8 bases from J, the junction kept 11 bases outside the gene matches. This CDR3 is CASSYSGMDREGGYTF. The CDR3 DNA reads TGTGCCAGCAGTTACTCGGGAATGGACAGGGAGGGCGGCTACACCTTC.

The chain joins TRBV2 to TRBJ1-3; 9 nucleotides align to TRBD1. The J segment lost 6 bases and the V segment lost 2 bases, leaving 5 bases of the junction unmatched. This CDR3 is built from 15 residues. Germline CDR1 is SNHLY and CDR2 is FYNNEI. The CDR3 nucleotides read TGTGCCAGCAGTGAACTCCGGACAGGGGCAAACACCATATATTTT. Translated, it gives CASSELRTGANTIYF.

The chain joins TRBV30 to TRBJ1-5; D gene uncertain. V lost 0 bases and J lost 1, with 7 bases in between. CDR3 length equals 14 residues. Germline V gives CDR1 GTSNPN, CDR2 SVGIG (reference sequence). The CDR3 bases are TGTGCCTGGAGTGTATGGAGGAGCAATCAGCCCCAGCATTTT. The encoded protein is CAWSVWRSNQPQHF.

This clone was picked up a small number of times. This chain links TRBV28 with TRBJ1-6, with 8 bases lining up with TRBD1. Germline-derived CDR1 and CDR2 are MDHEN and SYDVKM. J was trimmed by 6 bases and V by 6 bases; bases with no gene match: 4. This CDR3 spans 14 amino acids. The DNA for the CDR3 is TGTGCCAGCAGCCCGGGACAGGCTAATTCACCCCTCCACTTT. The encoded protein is CASSPGQANSPLHF.

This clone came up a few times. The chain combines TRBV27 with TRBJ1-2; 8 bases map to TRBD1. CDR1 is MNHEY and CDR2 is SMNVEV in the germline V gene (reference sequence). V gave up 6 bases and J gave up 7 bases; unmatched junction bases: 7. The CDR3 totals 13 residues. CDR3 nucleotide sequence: TGTGCCAGCAGCCTGACAGGGGCCCTTGGCTACACCTTC. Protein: CASSLTGALGYTF.

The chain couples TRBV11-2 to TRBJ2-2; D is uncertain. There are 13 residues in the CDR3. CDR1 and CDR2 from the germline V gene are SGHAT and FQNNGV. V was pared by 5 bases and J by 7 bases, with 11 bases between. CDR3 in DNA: TGTGCCAGCAGCCGCCACCGGAGCGGGGAGCTGTTTTTT. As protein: CASSRHRSGELFF.

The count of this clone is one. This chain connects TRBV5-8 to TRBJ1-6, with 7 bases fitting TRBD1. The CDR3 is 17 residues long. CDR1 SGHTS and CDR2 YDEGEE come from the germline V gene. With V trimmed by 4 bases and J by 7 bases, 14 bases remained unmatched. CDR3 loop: CASSTLSGTAKNSPLHF. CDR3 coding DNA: TGTGCCAGCAGCACCCTGTCCGGGACAGCAAAAAATTCACCCCTCCACTTT. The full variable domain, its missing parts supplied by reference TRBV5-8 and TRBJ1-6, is EAGVTQSPTHLIKTRGQQATLRCSPISGHTSVYWYQQALGLGLQFLLWYDEGEERNRGNFPPRFSGRQFPNYSSELNVNALELEDSALYLCASSTLSGTAKNSPLHFGNGTRLTVT.

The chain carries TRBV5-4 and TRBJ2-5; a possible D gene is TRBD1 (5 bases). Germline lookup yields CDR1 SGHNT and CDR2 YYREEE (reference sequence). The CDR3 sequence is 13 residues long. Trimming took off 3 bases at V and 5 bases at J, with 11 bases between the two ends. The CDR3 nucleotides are TGTGCCAGCAGCTCAGGGATAGACGAGACCCAGTACTTC. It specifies CASSSGIDETQYF.

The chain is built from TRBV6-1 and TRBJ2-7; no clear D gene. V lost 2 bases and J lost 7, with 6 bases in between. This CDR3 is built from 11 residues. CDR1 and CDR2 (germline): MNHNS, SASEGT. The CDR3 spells CASSEMEEQYF. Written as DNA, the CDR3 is TGTGCCAGCAGTGAAATGGAGGAGCAGTACTTC.